This T cell receptor (beta chain) was captured in a study of blood T cell repertoires in COVID-19. Study information: The United States, Italy and Spain provided the acute and convalescent COVID-19 samples.

As handled by the study authors: Amplifying reference gene primers gave estimates of nucleated cell counts. The repertoire was sequenced with immunoSEQ multiplex PCR; TCRdb's copy has only in-frame clones and lacks some. That table supplies the V and J calls and clone size; D and trimming were determined from the DNA. This table holds about 190,000 clones, around 84% found once. In germline, CDR1 is LNHDA, CDR2 SQIVND (reference sequence). The junction had 18 bases not matched to a gene; V was cut back by 10 bases and J by 7 bases. This CDR3 spans 15 amino acids. Enrolled through a virtual design, the participants were between about 18 and 100 years of age and came from 24 US areas. Cohort assignment relied on participant-reported clinical history.

The source material was PBMCs or T cells enriched from blood (not recorded which). The chain links TRBV19 to TRBJ1-2; 7 positions agree with TRBD1. The receptor was derived from a woman aged 25 to 39 who had recovered from COVID-19. CDR3 sequence (DNA): TGTGCCACCCGACAAGGGGGCTCACTATTCGGTGGCTACACCTTC. Translated: CATRQGGSLFGGYTF.